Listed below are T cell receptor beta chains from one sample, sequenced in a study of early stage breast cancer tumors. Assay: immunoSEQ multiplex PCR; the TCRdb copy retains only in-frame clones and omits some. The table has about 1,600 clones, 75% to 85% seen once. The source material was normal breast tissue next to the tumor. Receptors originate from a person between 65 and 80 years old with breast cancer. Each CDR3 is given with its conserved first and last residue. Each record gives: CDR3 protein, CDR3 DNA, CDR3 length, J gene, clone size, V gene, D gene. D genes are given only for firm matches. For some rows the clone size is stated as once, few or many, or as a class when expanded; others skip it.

CDR3 protein: CASSSQGAEETQYF
CDR3 DNA: TGTGCCAGCAGCTCCCAGGGGGCTGAAGAGACCCAGTACTTC
CDR3 length: 14
J gene: TRBJ2-5
clone size: -
V gene: TRBV7-9
D gene: TRBD1

CDR3 protein: CASSLNGRDNEQFF
CDR3 DNA: TGTGCCAGCAGCTTGAATGGGCGGGATAATGAGCAGTTCTTC
CDR3 length: 14
J gene: TRBJ2-1
clone size: -
V gene: TRBV7-3
D gene: -

CDR3 protein: CASSEGTGGYQPQHF
CDR3 DNA: TGTGCCAGCAGTGAGGGGACAGGGGGCTACCAGCCCCAGCATTTT
CDR3 length: 15
J gene: TRBJ1-5
clone size: -
V gene: TRBV6-1
D gene: TRBD1

CDR3 protein: CASSQGGGRTEAFF
CDR3 DNA: TGTGCCAGCAGCCAAGGGGGAGGGCGCACTGAAGCTTTCTTT
CDR3 length: 14
J gene: TRBJ1-1
clone size: -
V gene: TRBV4-2
D gene: -

CDR3 protein: CASSLALGAGNTIYF
CDR3 DNA: TGTGCCAGCAGCTTAGCGCTAGGGGCTGGAAACACCATATATTTT
CDR3 length: 15
J gene: TRBJ1-3
clone size: -
V gene: TRBV7-8
D gene: -

CDR3 protein: CAWSVTNTGELFF
CDR3 DNA: TGTGCCTGGAGTGTTACGAACACCGGGGAGCTGTTTTTT
CDR3 length: 13
J gene: TRBJ2-2
clone size: once
V gene: TRBV30
D gene: -

CDR3 protein: CAWSVPMRVREQYF
CDR3 DNA: TGTGCCTGGAGTGTTCCTATGCGGGTTAGGGAGCAGTACTTC
CDR3 length: 14
J gene: TRBJ2-5
clone size: -
V gene: TRBV30
D gene: -

CDR3 protein: CASSLTTGGGETQYF
CDR3 DNA: TGTGCCAGCAGCTTAACTACGGGGGGGGGAGAGACCCAGTACTTC
CDR3 length: 15
J gene: TRBJ2-5
clone size: -
V gene: TRBV7-3
D gene: TRBD2

CDR3 protein: CASSFGVTNEKLFF
CDR3 DNA: TGTGCCAGCAGCTTCGGGGTGACTAATGAAAAACTGTTTTTT
CDR3 length: 14
J gene: TRBJ1-4
clone size: -
V gene: TRBV9
D gene: -

CDR3 protein: CASSERTGVPLYNEQFF
CDR3 DNA: TGTGCCAGCAGTGAGAGGACAGGGGTTCCCCTCTACAATGAGCAGTTCTTC
CDR3 length: 17
J gene: TRBJ2-1
clone size: -
V gene: TRBV6-1
D gene: TRBD1

CDR3 protein: CASSYWGPQNGEKLFF
CDR3 DNA: TGTGCCAGCAGTTACTGGGGGCCCCAAAACGGTGAAAAACTGTTTTTT
CDR3 length: 16
J gene: TRBJ1-4
clone size: -
V gene: TRBV6-6
D gene: -

CDR3 protein: CASSPDRGGGNTIYF
CDR3 DNA: TGCGCCAGCAGCCCGGACAGGGGCGGCGGAAACACCATATATTTT
CDR3 length: 15
J gene: TRBJ1-3
clone size: -
V gene: TRBV5-1
D gene: TRBD1

CDR3 protein: CASSLAGVAETQYF
CDR3 DNA: TGTGCCAGCAGTTTAGCGGGGGTAGCGGAGACCCAGTACTTC
CDR3 length: 14
J gene: TRBJ2-5
clone size: -
V gene: TRBV27
D gene: TRBD2

CDR3 protein: CASSRQAGREAFF
CDR3 DNA: TGTGCCAGCAGTAGACAGGCTGGAAGAGAAGCTTTCTTT
CDR3 length: 13
J gene: TRBJ1-1
clone size: once
V gene: TRBV7-6
D gene: -

CDR3 protein: CASSVGNTEAFF
CDR3 DNA: TGTGCCAGCAGTGTCGGGAACACTGAAGCTTTCTTT
CDR3 length: 12
J gene: TRBJ1-1
clone size: -
V gene: TRBV7-3
D gene: -

CDR3 protein: CASSPRDRDRYEQYF
CDR3 DNA: TGTGCCAGCAGCCCCCGGGACAGAGATCGCTACGAGCAGTACTTC
CDR3 length: 15
J gene: TRBJ2-7
clone size: -
V gene: TRBV6-6
D gene: TRBD1

CDR3 protein: CASSQLGNAGELFF
CDR3 DNA: TGTGCCAGCAGCCAACTAGGGAATGCCGGGGAGCTGTTTTTT
CDR3 length: 14
J gene: TRBJ2-2
clone size: few
V gene: TRBV7-3
D gene: -

CDR3 protein: CASSLSLFGAENYEQYF
CDR3 DNA: TGTGCCAGCAGTTTATCGTTGTTTGGGGCGGAGAACTACGAGCAGTACTTC
CDR3 length: 17
J gene: TRBJ2-7
clone size: -
V gene: TRBV27
D gene: -

CDR3 protein: CASSLARDRVHEQYF
CDR3 DNA: TGTGCCAGCAGCTTAGCCCGGGACAGAGTCCACGAGCAGTACTTC
CDR3 length: 15
J gene: TRBJ2-7
clone size: large
V gene: TRBV7-2
D gene: TRBD1

CDR3 protein: CASRVRRARGSYNEQFF
CDR3 DNA: TGCGCCAGCAGAGTAAGGAGGGCCCGAGGTTCCTACAATGAGCAGTTCTTC
CDR3 length: 17
J gene: TRBJ2-1
clone size: -
V gene: TRBV4-3
D gene: -

CDR3 protein: CASSESTVSYEQYF
CDR3 DNA: TGTGCCAGCAGTGAATCCACAGTCTCCTACGAGCAGTACTTC
CDR3 length: 14
J gene: TRBJ2-7
clone size: -
V gene: TRBV2
D gene: -

CDR3 protein: CASSLGGHNEQFF
CDR3 DNA: TGTGCCAGTAGTCTCGGGGGGCACAATGAGCAGTTCTTC
CDR3 length: 13
J gene: TRBJ2-1
clone size: few
V gene: TRBV19
D gene: -

CDR3 protein: CASSPLRGGLRDEQYF
CDR3 DNA: TGTGCCAGCAGTCCCCTCAGAGGGGGCCTTAGGGACGAGCAGTACTTC
CDR3 length: 16
J gene: TRBJ2-7
clone size: once
V gene: TRBV27
D gene: TRBD1

CDR3 protein: CASSRGGAEDTQYF
CDR3 DNA: TGTGCCAGCAGCCGCGGGGGGGCCGAAGATACGCAGTATTTT
CDR3 length: 14
J gene: TRBJ2-3
clone size: -
V gene: TRBV7-2
D gene: TRBD2

CDR3 protein: CASSPQVGRTGELFF
CDR3 DNA: TGTGCCAGCTCACCACAGGTGGGGCGCACCGGGGAGCTGTTTTTT
CDR3 length: 15
J gene: TRBJ2-2
clone size: -
V gene: TRBV18
D gene: -

CDR3 protein: CASSLFTAGANVLTF
CDR3 DNA: TGTGCCAGCAGCTTATTTACAGCTGGGGCCAACGTCCTGACTTTC
CDR3 length: 15
J gene: TRBJ2-6
clone size: -
V gene: TRBV13
D gene: -

CDR3 protein: CASSFSDLNYGYTF
CDR3 DNA: TGCGCCAGCAGCTTCTCAGATCTTAACTATGGCTACACCTTC
CDR3 length: 14
J gene: TRBJ1-2
clone size: -
V gene: TRBV5-1
D gene: -

CDR3 protein: CSVAPREYTEAFF
CDR3 DNA: TGCAGCGTTGCCCCCAGGGAATACACTGAAGCTTTCTTT
CDR3 length: 13
J gene: TRBJ1-1
clone size: -
V gene: TRBV29-1
D gene: -

CDR3 protein: CASKTGGGQPQHF
CDR3 DNA: TGTGCCAGCAAGACAGGGGGGGGTCAGCCCCAGCATTTT
CDR3 length: 13
J gene: TRBJ1-5
clone size: -
V gene: TRBV6-1
D gene: TRBD1

CDR3 protein: CASSQGSGGYNEQFF
CDR3 DNA: TGTGCCAGCAGCCAAGGAAGCGGGGGGTACAATGAGCAGTTCTTC
CDR3 length: 15
J gene: TRBJ2-1
clone size: -
V gene: TRBV4-2
D gene: TRBD2

CDR3 protein: CASSLSTGGSEAFF
CDR3 DNA: TGCGCCAGCAGCCTATCGACAGGGGGCTCTGAAGCTTTCTTT
CDR3 length: 14
J gene: TRBJ1-1
clone size: -
V gene: TRBV5-1
D gene: TRBD1

CDR3 protein: CASSSTGRGNTIYF
CDR3 DNA: TGTGCCAGCAGTTCGACAGGTCGGGGAAACACCATATATTTT
CDR3 length: 14
J gene: TRBJ1-3
clone size: -
V gene: TRBV27
D gene: -